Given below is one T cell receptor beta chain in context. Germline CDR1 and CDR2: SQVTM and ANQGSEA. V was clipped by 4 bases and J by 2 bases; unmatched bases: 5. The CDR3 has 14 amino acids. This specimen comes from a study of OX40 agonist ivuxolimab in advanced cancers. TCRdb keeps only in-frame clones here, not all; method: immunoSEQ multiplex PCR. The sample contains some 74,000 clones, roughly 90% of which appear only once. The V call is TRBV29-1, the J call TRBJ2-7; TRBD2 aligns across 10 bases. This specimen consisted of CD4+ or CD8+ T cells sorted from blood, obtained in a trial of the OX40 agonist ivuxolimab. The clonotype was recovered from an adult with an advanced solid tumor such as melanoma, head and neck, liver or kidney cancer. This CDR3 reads CSVARTSGPYEQYF. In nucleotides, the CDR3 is TGCAGCGTTGCCAGGACTAGCGGTCCCTACGAGCAGTACTTC.